This record concerns one T cell receptor (beta chain) sequence. Its cognate antigen has yet to be identified. Base qualities are not provided; no much larger clone lies one nucleotide away. The data were taken from a study of blood T cell repertoires in COVID-19 (TCRdb year 2020). About the investigation overall: Samples covering the acute and convalescent phases of COVID-19 were provided by collaborators in the United States, Italy and Spain. The material from the prospective study consisted of cDNA or gDNA derived from T cells, B-cell-depleted T cells, or PBMCs. Subjects who had been exposed to COVID-19, were actively infected with it, or had recovered from it provided the deeply sampled blood TCRbeta repertoires that made up the dataset. The repertoires were released in a freely available public database meant as a resource for research on the immune response to SARS-CoV-2. Samples came from the ongoing ImmuneRACE study (first 160 participants) plus 1,254 subjects from 6 global collaborators. Sample metadata almost always included a de-identified subject ID, COVID-19 status, age in years and sex. Where available, HLA class I and class II types were taken from metadata supplied by the sample provider and were not determined by assay-based typing. The study at large found these results: How much clinical and demographic metadata was included differed by source and by participant, and the metadata was provided uncurated.

Measured from the cysteine to the phenylalanine, the CDR3 is 16 residues long. Of the read, only the CDR3 DNA is kept; its 48 bases are in frame from base 1. CDR1 MNHEY and CDR2 SVGAGI were looked up in the germline V gene. Trimming removed 1 base from V and 3 bases from J; the gene matches leave 3 bases unexplained. TCRbeta CDR3 regions were amplified from genomic DNA using the immunoSEQ Assay, a bias-controlled multiplex PCR. Per the authors' processing: Nucleated cell counts per sample were estimated from amplification of reference gene primers within the assay. To quantify the absolute abundance of each unique TCRbeta CDR3 rearrangement, sequence reads were collapsed and filtered. Productive Simpson clonality was computed per sample as the square root of Simpson's diversity index over productive rearrangements. What TCRdb holds here is the immuneACCESS table cut down to in-frame rearrangements. Part of the clones is not present; checked against another copy, under half of the missing clones reflect an unresolved V gene, and the others are unexplained. The D gene and trimming were derived from the DNA, and the V and J assignments and clone size from that table. This sample is represented by about 250,000 clones; about 80% of them were singletons. Roughly 10% of the sample goes to the ten largest clones.

Whole blood was collected in K2EDTA tubes by collaborating institutions according to the institutions' own protocols. For TCRbeta analysis, collaborators shipped samples as frozen whole blood, isolated PBMCs, or DNA extracted from either of those sample types. This clonotype originated in a man older than 75 with acute or convalescent COVID-19. Sequenced sample: peripheral blood. The rearrangement combines TRBV6-5 with TRBJ2-2, with TRBD1 identical over 9 junction bases. The DNA sequence reads TGTGCCAGCAGTTACTTCGGGACAGGGTACACCGGGGAGCTGTTTTTT. This yields the protein CASSYFGTGYTGELFF.